Listed below are T cell receptor beta chains from one sample, sequenced in a study of blood T cell repertoires in COVID-19. The data were produced by immunoSEQ multiplex PCR, yet TCRdb's version contains in-frame clones alone and is incomplete. Here the sample spans approximately 120,000 clones, around 80% being singletons. The sample was peripheral blood. The receptors originated from a human donor in a cohort sampled during active or convalescent COVID-19. CDR3s include the opening cysteine and the closing phenylalanine or tryptophan. Each record gives: D gene, V gene, J gene, clone size, CDR3 DNA, CDR3 protein. A D gene is named only where the DNA matches it firmly. Expanded clones are given a class, and other clones once, few, many or no size at all.

>TRBD2|TRBV14|TRBJ2-1|few
TGTGCCAGCAGCCAGAGAGGTGGGACTAGCGGTTACAATGAGCAGTTCTTC
CASSQRGGTSGYNEQFF
>-|TRBV3-1/TRBV3-2|TRBJ2-7|-
TGTGCCAGCAGCCACCAGGCCGGCGAGCAGTACTTC
CASSHQAGEQYF
>-|TRBV5-1|TRBJ2-7|-
TGCGCCAGCGGCGTGGAGCCTTACGAGCAGTACTTC
CASGVEPYEQYF
>-|TRBV7-2|TRBJ1-5|-
TGTGCCAGCAGCCCCGACGGGGGTGGGGCGAGGGGCAATCAGCCCCAGCATTTT
CASSPDGGGARGNQPQHF
>-|TRBV15|TRBJ2-7|-
TGTGCCACCAGCAGAGGCGGAGGGGCATCCTACGAGCAGTACTTC
CATSRGGGASYEQYF
>-|TRBV15|TRBJ1-3|-
TGTGCCACCAGCAGGGGAGGCTCTGGAAACACCATATATTTT
CATSRGGSGNTIYF
>TRBD2|TRBV4-3|TRBJ2-4|-
TGCGCCAGCAGCCAAGCAGGCACTAGCGGGAGTAGCATTCAGTACTTC
CASSQAGTSGSSIQYF
>TRBD1|TRBV7-2|TRBJ2-3|-
TGTGCCAGCAGCTTAGGGGGGACAGACTCCACAGATACGCAGTATTTT
CASSLGGTDSTDTQYF
>TRBD1|TRBV19|TRBJ2-1|-
TGTGCCAGTACAAAAACCCCTACAGGGGCGTCCTACAATGAGCAGTTCTTC
CASTKTPTGASYNEQFF
>TRBD1|TRBV4-3|TRBJ1-1|-
TGCGCCAGCAGCCAATTGACAGGGCAAGCTTTCTTT
CASSQLTGQAFF
>TRBD1|TRBV5-1|TRBJ2-7|-
TGCGCCAGCAGCCTGGACAGGTTCGAGCAGTACTTC
CASSLDRFEQYF
>TRBD2|TRBV7-6|TRBJ2-5|-
TGTGCCAGCAGCTCGGGGACTAGCGGGAGGGGGAGTAAAGAGACCCAGTACTTC
CASSSGTSGRGSKETQYF
>TRBD2|TRBV7-9|TRBJ2-1|-
TGTGCCAGCAGCCCAGTCGGGACTAACTACAATGAGCAGTTCTTC
CASSPVGTNYNEQFF
>TRBD2|TRBV5-1|TRBJ2-2|once
TGCGCCAGCAGCTTGTTGAGCGGGAGCGGGGCCGGGGAGCTGTTTTTT
CASSLLSGSGAGELFF
>-|TRBV6-2/TRBV6-3|TRBJ1-2|-
TGTGCCAGCAGTTATCCCGGGTTGGCTAACTATGGCTACACCTTC
CASSYPGLANYGYTF
>-|TRBV2|TRBJ1-2|-
TGTGCCAGCAGTGAAGCTGGGGGCGACTACTATGGCTACACCTTC
CASSEAGGDYYGYTF
>TRBD1|TRBV7-9|TRBJ1-1|-
TGTGCCAGCAGGGGGACAGGGCGAGAGGGTGAGGCTTTCTTT
CASRGTGREGEAFF
>TRBD1|TRBV25-1|TRBJ1-2|once
TGTGCCAGCAGTACGCGCGGGACAGGGGAAGACTATGGCTACACCTTC
CASSTRGTGEDYGYTF
>TRBD1|TRBV19|TRBJ1-5|-
TGTGCCAGTAGGGACAGGGTGGGTGATCAGCCCCAGCATTTT
CASRDRVGDQPQHF
>TRBD1|TRBV6-1|TRBJ1-5|-
TGTGCCAGCAGTGAAGGGGCAGGGGGCACTCAGCCCCAGCATTTT
CASSEGAGGTQPQHF
>TRBD2|TRBV4-3|TRBJ2-3|-
TGCGCCAGCAGCCAAGGACGGGTTGGCTCGCGGGGGGGCCGTGCAGATACGCAGTATTTT
CASSQGRVGSRGGRADTQYF
>-|TRBV6-6|TRBJ1-1|-
TGTGCCAGCAGTTACTCAGACAGGAGGAACACTGAAGCTTTCTTT
CASSYSDRRNTEAFF
>TRBD1|TRBV5-1|TRBJ2-3|-
TGCGCCAGCAGCTTCGACAGGGGTAGTCGCACAGATACGCAGTATTTT
CASSFDRGSRTDTQYF
>-|TRBV9|TRBJ1-6|-
TGTGCCAGCAGCGTAGACGGTCAGGGTAATTCACCCCTCCACTTT
CASSVDGQGNSPLHF
>-|TRBV10-3|TRBJ2-5|-
TGTGCCATCAGTGAGTCGACAGATAAAGGCCAGTACTTC
CAISESTDKGQYF
>TRBD1|TRBV27|TRBJ2-2|-
TGTGCCAGCAGGAATACCGGGACAGCCAACACCGGGGAGCTGTTTTTT
CASRNTGTANTGELFF
>TRBD2|TRBV9|TRBJ2-1|-
TGTGCCAGCAGCGCCCGGGGGGTCTTCAATGAGCAGTTCTTC
CASSARGVFNEQFF
>-|TRBV7-3|TRBJ2-1|-
TGTGCCAGCAGCTTAAGTCCCAATAGTGAGCAGTTCTTC
CASSLSPNSEQFF
>-|TRBV6-1|TRBJ2-3|-
TGTGCCAGCAGTGATAGGGGACAATCTAGCACAGATACGCAGTATTTT
CASSDRGQSSTDTQYF